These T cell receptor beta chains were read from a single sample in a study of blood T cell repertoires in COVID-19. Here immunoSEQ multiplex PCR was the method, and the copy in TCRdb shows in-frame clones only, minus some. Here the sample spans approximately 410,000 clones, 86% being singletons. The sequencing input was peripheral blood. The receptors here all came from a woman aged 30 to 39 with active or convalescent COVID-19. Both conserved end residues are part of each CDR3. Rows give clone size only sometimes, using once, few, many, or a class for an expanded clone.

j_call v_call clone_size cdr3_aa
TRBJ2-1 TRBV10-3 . CAISAKRDYQYNEQFF
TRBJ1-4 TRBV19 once CASSPNRGEKLFF
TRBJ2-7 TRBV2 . CASRIQGAKLYEQYF
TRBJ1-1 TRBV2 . CASRPWTTTNTEAFF
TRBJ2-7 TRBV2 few CASSHTGLAGGPDEQYF
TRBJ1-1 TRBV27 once CASRSPGQETLNTEAFF
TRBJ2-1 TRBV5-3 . CARSCYDPGTSVKHEQFF
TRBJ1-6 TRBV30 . CAGGRAASPLHF
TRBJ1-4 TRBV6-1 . CASSDGGDNEKLFF
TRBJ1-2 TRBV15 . CATSRGKAYGTEGGYGYTF
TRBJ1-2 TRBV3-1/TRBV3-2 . CASSSRQVGSPYGYTF
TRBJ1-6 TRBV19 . CASSPGTGVSPLHF
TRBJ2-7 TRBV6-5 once CASSQPAGGWYEQYF
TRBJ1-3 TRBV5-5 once CASSLSGDNPGNTIYF
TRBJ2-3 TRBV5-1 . CASSLEGSGTSTDTQYF
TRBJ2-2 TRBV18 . CASSPEQSGTGELFF
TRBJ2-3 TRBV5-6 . CASKPTSGGLSTDTQYF
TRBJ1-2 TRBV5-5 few CASSSGQDYGYTF
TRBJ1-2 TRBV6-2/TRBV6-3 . CASSSTGNYGYTF
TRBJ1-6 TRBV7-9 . CASSPGHLGGYSPLHF
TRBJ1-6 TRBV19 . CASTGGYSYNSPLHF
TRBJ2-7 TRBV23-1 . CASSQTMDSPSYEQYF
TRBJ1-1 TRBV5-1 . CASSLDSLNTEAFF
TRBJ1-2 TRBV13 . CASSLSGGGYTF
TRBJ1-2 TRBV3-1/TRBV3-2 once CASSTGQGSYGYTF
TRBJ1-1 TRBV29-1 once CSVFSGITEAFF
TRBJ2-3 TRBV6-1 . CASSDPSGPDRVRDTQYF
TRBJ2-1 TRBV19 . CASSTGDWSSYNEQFF
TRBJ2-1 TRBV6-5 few CAIALPGGPRNEQFF
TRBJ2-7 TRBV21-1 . CASSKEDRAIDEQYF
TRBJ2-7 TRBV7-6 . CASSLVAGGPGEQYF
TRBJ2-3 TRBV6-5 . CASRQSYTQYF
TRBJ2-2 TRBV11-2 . CASSFGLAGGTGELFF
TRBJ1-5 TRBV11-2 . CASSLMGGSNQPQHF
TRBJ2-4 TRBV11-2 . CASSLENQGGQGLAKNIQYF
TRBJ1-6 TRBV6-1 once CASSERGSYNSPLHF
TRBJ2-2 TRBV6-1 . CASSETGTGELFF
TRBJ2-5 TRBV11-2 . CASSLGFRETQYF
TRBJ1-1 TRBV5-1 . CASSPHRAVGTEAFF
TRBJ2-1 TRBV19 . CASSIRGGYEQFF
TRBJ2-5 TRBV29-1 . CSGSVVGGGETQYF
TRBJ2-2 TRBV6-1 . CASSEPAGVNGELFF
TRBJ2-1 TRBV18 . CASSPLSSDEQFF
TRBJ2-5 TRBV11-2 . CASSLEGYGHARQRETQYF
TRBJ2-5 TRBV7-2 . CASSHPGRWETQYF
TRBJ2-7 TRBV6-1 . CASSDRSGPYEQYF
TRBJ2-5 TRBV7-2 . CASSLVYEETQYF
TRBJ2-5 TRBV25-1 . CASSESGTSGGAKTQYF
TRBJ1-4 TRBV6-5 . CASSSLYEKLFF
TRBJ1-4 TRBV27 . CATRRAGANEKLFF
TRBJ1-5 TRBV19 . CASSMGGVSNQPQHF
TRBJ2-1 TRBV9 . CASSVGGATYNEQFF
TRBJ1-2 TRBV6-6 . CASSSQTGGRRGYTF
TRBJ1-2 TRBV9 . CASSHQPGGAGGYTF
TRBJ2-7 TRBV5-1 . CASSLGQGSYEQYF